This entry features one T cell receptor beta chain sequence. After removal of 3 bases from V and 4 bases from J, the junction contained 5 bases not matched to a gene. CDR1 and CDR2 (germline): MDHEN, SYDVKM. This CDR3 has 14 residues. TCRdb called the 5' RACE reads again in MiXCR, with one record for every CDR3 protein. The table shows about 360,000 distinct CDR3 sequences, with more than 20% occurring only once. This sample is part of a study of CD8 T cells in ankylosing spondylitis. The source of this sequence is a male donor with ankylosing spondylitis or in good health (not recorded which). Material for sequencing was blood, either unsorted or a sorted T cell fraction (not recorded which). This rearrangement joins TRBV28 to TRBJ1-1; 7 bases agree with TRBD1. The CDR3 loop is CASSFDREATEAFF. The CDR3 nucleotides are TGTGCCAGCAGTTTTGACAGGGAGGCCACTGAAGCTTTCTTT.